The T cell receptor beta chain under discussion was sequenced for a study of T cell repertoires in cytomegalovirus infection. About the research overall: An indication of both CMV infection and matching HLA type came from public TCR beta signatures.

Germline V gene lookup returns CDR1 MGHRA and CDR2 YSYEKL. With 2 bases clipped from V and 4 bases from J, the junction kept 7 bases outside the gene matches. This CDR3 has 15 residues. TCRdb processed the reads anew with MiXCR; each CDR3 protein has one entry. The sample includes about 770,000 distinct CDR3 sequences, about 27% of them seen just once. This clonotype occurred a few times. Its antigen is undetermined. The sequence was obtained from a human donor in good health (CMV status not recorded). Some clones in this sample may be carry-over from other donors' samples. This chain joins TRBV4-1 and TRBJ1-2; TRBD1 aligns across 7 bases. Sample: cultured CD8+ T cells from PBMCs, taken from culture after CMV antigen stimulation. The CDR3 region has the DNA TGCGCCAGCAGCCAACAGACAGGGACTGCCTATGGCTACACCTTC. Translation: CASSQQTGTAYGYTF.